The rows below give T cell receptor beta chains drawn from one sample of a study of T cell responses to AZD1222 COVID-19 vaccine. The repertoire was sequenced with immunoSEQ multiplex PCR; TCRdb's copy has only in-frame clones and lacks some. The sample has over 110,000 clones, about 92% seen once. Here the sequenced sample was peripheral blood, taken on day 0 of AZD1222 vaccination. The source is an adult in good health. Both conserved end residues are part of each CDR3. The D gene is left open where the match is weak. The size entry is marked missing in some rows and otherwise reads once, few, many or a size class.

>TRBJ1-2|NA|NA|TRBV12-3/TRBV12-4
CASSYRDYGGYTF
TGTGCCAGCAGTTACAGGGATTACGGTGGCTACACCTTC
>TRBJ2-1|NA|NA|TRBV14
CASSPPGRLLRNEQFF
TGTGCCAGCAGCCCCCCGGGGAGGTTATTGAGAAATGAGCAGTTCTTC
>TRBJ1-2|NA|NA|TRBV18
CASSPTAGTNYGYTF
TGTGCCAGCTCACCAACAGCAGGGACTAACTATGGCTACACCTTC
>TRBJ1-6|NA|NA|TRBV25-1
CASRRVHSNSPLHF
TGTGCCAGCAGAAGAGTACACTCTAATTCACCCCTCCACTTT
>TRBJ2-3|NA|TRBD2|TRBV5-1
CASSPTSSGRGKDTQYF
TGCGCCAGCAGCCCGACCTCTAGCGGGAGGGGTAAAGATACGCAGTATTTT
>TRBJ1-2|NA|TRBD1|TRBV18
CASSDVNRGEGYTF
TGTGCCAGCTCGGACGTGAACAGGGGGGAAGGCTACACCTTC
>TRBJ1-2|NA|NA|TRBV10-3
CAISESPSGENGGYTF
TGTGCCATCAGTGAGTCTCCTTCCGGTGAGAATGGTGGCTACACCTTC
>TRBJ2-1|NA|NA|TRBV7-9
CASSLGQPTGTWGNEQFF
TGTGCCAGCAGCTTAGGGCAACCTACCGGGACCTGGGGCAATGAGCAGTTCTTC
>TRBJ1-1|NA|NA|TRBV9
CASSVSQMNTEAFF
TGTGCCAGCAGCGTTAGTCAGATGAACACTGAAGCTTTCTTT
>TRBJ1-5|NA|TRBD1|TRBV7-2
CASSLVGTGETNQPQHF
TGTGCCAGCAGCTTAGTTGGAACAGGGGAAACCAATCAGCCCCAGCATTTT
>TRBJ2-7|NA|NA|TRBV2
CASRVYEQYF
TGTGCCAGCAGGGTCTACGAGCAGTACTTC
>TRBJ1-1|NA|TRBD1|TRBV27
CASSFGQGLGTEAFF
TGTGCCAGCAGTTTCGGACAGGGGCTGGGAACTGAAGCTTTCTTT
>TRBJ2-5|NA|NA|TRBV20-1
CSRQIGETQYF
TGCAGTAGACAGATCGGAGAGACCCAGTACTTC
>TRBJ1-2|NA|TRBD1|TRBV12-3/TRBV12-4
CASSWDSNYGYTF
TGTGCCAGCAGTTGGGACAGCAACTATGGCTACACCTTC
>TRBJ1-5|NA|NA|TRBV7-2
CASSLGVNSQPQHF
TGTGCCAGCAGCTTAGGAGTTAACAGCCAGCCCCAGCATTTT
>TRBJ1-5|NA|TRBD1|TRBV20-1
CSASYRGQPQHF
TGCAGTGCTAGTTACAGGGGGCAGCCCCAGCATTTT
>TRBJ2-5|NA|NA|TRBV7-8
CASSFDYGTETQYF
TGTGCCAGCAGCTTTGACTATGGAACAGAGACCCAGTACTTC
>TRBJ1-2|NA|NA|TRBV5-6
CASSSQRAYGYTF
TGTGCCAGCAGCTCCCAAAGAGCCTATGGCTACACCTTC
>TRBJ2-7|NA|NA|TRBV6-1
CASSEQANWRNEQYF
TGTGCCAGCAGTGAACAGGCGAACTGGCGGAACGAGCAGTACTTC
>TRBJ2-3|few|TRBD1|TRBV2
CASRSTGAPYF
TGTGCCAGCAGGTCGACAGGGGCCCCGTATTTT
>TRBJ2-7|NA|TRBD1|TRBV19
CASGRDRGHEQYF
TGTGCCAGTGGCCGGGACAGGGGCCACGAGCAGTACTTC
>TRBJ1-2|NA|TRBD1|TRBV3-1/TRBV3-2
CASSQDKGQGYGYTF
TGTGCCAGCAGCCAAGATAAAGGACAGGGATATGGCTACACCTTC
>TRBJ2-1|NA|TRBD2|TRBV7-2
CASSLSGGGWDEQFF
TGTGCCAGCAGCTTATCCGGCGGGGGGTGGGATGAGCAGTTCTTC
>TRBJ1-6|NA|NA|TRBV7-2
CASSQRTTGNSPLHF
TGTGCCAGCAGCCAAAGGACCACCGGGAATTCACCCCTCCACTTT
>TRBJ2-7|NA|NA|TRBV29-1
CSARDFLGEQYF
TGCAGCGCTCGGGACTTTCTTGGCGAGCAGTACTTC
>TRBJ2-7|few|NA|TRBV5-8
CASSRDRGSEQYF
TGTGCCAGCAGCAGGGACCGTGGAAGTGAGCAGTACTTC
>TRBJ1-4|NA|TRBD1|TRBV5-5
CASSLGTGEKLFF
TGTGCCAGCAGCTTGGGGACAGGAGAAAAACTGTTTTTT
>TRBJ2-7|NA|NA|TRBV7-9
CASSDGTYAYEQYF
TGTGCCAGCAGTGATGGGACGTACGCCTACGAGCAGTACTTC
>TRBJ1-2|NA|NA|TRBV7-9
CASSFGTDYGYTF
TGTGCCAGCAGCTTCGGGACGGACTATGGCTACACCTTC
>TRBJ2-1|NA|TRBD2|TRBV5-1
CASTGLAGVNEQFF
TGCGCCAGCACCGGACTAGCGGGAGTCAATGAGCAGTTCTTC
>TRBJ2-3|NA|TRBD1|TRBV29-1
CSVAQGSTDTQYF
TGCAGCGTTGCACAGGGGAGCACAGATACGCAGTATTTT
>TRBJ1-2|NA|NA|TRBV15
CATSRDKGKGSGYTF
TGTGCCACCAGCAGAGATAAGGGTAAAGGGAGTGGCTACACCTTC
>TRBJ2-3|NA|NA|TRBV20-1
CSARITDTQYF
TGCAGTGCCCGAATCACAGATACGCAGTATTTT
>TRBJ1-6|few|TRBD1|TRBV7-6
CASSLEQGSNSPLHF
TGTGCCAGCAGCTTAGAACAGGGGAGTAATTCACCCCTCCACTTT
>TRBJ1-2|NA|NA|TRBV25-1
CASGRRGDYGYTF
TGTGCCAGCGGAAGGAGGGGGGACTATGGCTACACCTTC
>TRBJ2-1|NA|NA|TRBV18
CASPANRDDLQTYNEQFF
TGTGCCAGCCCGGCCAACAGGGACGACCTTCAAACCTACAATGAGCAGTTCTTC
>TRBJ1-1|NA|TRBD1|TRBV5-5
CASRSTGFDTEAFF
TGTGCCAGCAGGTCGACAGGGTTTGACACTGAAGCTTTCTTT
>TRBJ2-7|NA|TRBD2|TRBV4-3
CASSQRSGRAYEQYF
TGCGCCAGCAGCCAACGAAGCGGGAGGGCCTACGAGCAGTACTTC